This is a list of T cell receptor beta chains from one sample in a study of cytomegalovirus exposure and HLA in healthy donors. Measured with immunoSEQ multiplex PCR; TCRdb has only the in-frame clones, and not every one. The data contain over 60,000 clones, 65% to 75% of them singletons. What was sequenced was PBMCs. Source of these receptors: a woman aged 25-40 years in good health and CMV-seronegative. Both conserved end residues are part of each CDR3. D genes are given only for firm matches. Expanded clones are given a class, and other clones once, few, many or no size at all.

J gene	V gene	D gene	clone size	CDR3 protein	CDR3 DNA
TRBJ2-1	TRBV6-5	TRBD2	-	CASSYGLEEFF	TGTGCCAGCAGTTACGGACTAGAAGAGTTCTTC
TRBJ2-4	TRBV15	-	-	CATSRGSIAKNIQYF	TGTGCCACCAGCAGAGGATCTATAGCCAAAAACATTCAGTACTTC
TRBJ2-3	TRBV5-1	-	-	CASMRDSTDTQYF	TGCGCCAGCATGCGCGATAGCACAGATACGCAGTATTTT
TRBJ1-1	TRBV6-5	TRBD1	-	CASTRQGMTEAFF	TGTGCCAGCACCAGACAGGGAATGACTGAAGCTTTCTTT
TRBJ2-3	TRBV5-4	-	-	CASSQTGSFTDTQYF	TGTGCCAGCAGCCAGACAGGATCGTTCACAGATACGCAGTATTTT
TRBJ2-5	TRBV27	-	few	CASSSTVEEETQYF	TGTGCCAGCAGTTCGACCGTAGAGGAAGAGACCCAGTACTTC
TRBJ1-1	TRBV18	-	-	CASSPPEGWDTEAFF	TGTGCCAGCTCACCACCGGAGGGGTGGGACACTGAAGCTTTCTTT
TRBJ1-1	TRBV6-5	-	-	CASFSGYTEAFF	TGTGCCAGCTTCAGCGGGTACACTGAAGCTTTCTTT
TRBJ2-4	TRBV28	TRBD2	few	CATVSGTSGRKNIQYF	TGTGCGACCGTTTCGGGGACTAGCGGGAGGAAAAACATTCAGTACTTC
TRBJ2-3	TRBV30	-	-	CAWSEGLIGGTDTQYF	TGTGCCTGGAGCGAAGGACTTATTGGGGGCACAGATACGCAGTATTTT